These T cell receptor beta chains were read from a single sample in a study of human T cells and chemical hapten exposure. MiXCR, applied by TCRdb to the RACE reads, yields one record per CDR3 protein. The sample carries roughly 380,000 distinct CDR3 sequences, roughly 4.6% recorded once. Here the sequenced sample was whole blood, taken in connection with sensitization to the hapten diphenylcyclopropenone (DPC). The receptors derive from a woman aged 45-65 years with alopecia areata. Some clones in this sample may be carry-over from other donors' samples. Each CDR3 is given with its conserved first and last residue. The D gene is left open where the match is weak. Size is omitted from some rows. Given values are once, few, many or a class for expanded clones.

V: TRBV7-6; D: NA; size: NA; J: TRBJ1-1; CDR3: CASSLVVAAEAFF; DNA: TGTGCCAGCAGCTTAGTTGTGGCAGCCGAAGCTTTCTTT
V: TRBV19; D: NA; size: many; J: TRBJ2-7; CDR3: CASSIASGGEGYEQYF; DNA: TGTGCCAGTAGTATAGCCTCGGGCGGCGAAGGCTACGAGCAGTACTTC
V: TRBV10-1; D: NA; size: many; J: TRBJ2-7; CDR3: CATRQGYEQYF; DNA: TGCGCCACGAGGCAGGGCTACGAGCAGTACTTC
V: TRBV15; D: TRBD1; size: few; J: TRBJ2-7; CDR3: CATSKTGGPYEQYF; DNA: TGTGCCACCAGCAAGACAGGGGGACCCTACGAGCAGTACTTC
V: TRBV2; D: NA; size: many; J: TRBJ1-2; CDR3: CASSGEEAGYTF; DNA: TGTGCCAGCAGTGGCGAGGAGGCTGGCTACACCTTC
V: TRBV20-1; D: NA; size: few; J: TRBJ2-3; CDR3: CSARDGLALTDTQYF; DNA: TGCAGTGCTAGAGATGGGCTAGCCCTCACAGATACGCAGTATTTT
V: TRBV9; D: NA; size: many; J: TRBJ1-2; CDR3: CASSVTGSNYGYTF; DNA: TGTGCCAGCAGCGTAACAGGGTCCAACTATGGCTACACCTTC
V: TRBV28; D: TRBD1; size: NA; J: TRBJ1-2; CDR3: CASTRQGAHGYTF; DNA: TGTGCCAGCACTCGACAGGGGGCCCATGGCTACACCTTC
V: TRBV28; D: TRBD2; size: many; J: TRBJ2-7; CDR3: CASSTPTSGTPYEQYF; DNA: TGTGCCAGCAGTACCCCGACTAGCGGGACACCCTACGAGCAGTACTTC
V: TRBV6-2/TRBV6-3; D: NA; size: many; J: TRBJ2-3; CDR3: CASSYSADLNTDTQYF; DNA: TGTGCCAGCAGTTACTCCGCGGACCTAAACACAGATACGCAGTATTTT
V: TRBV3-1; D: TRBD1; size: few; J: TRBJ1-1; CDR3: CASRQGQTNTEAFF; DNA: TGTGCCAGCAGGCAGGGACAGACGAACACTGAAGCTTTCTTT
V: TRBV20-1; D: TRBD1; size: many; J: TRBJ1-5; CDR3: CSARAGTGLNQPQHF; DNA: TGCAGTGCTAGGGCCGGGACAGGGCTCAATCAGCCCCAGCATTTT
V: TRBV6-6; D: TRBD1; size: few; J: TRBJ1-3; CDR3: CASSFRDRAHSSGNTIYF; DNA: TGTGCCAGCAGTTTCCGGGACAGGGCGCACTCCTCTGGAAACACCATATATTTT
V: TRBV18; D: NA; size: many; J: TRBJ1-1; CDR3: CASSPAGGGTMNTEAFF; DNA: TGTGCCAGCTCACCAGCGGGAGGGGGGACGATGAACACTGAAGCTTTCTTT
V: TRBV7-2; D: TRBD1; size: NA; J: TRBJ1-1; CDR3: CASRDRVRGTEAFF; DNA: TGTGCCAGCAGGGACAGGGTCCGAGGGACTGAAGCTTTCTTT
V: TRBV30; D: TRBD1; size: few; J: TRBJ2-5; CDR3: CAWRAGGLETQYF; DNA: TGTGCCTGGAGGGCAGGGGGTTTGGAGACCCAGTACTTC
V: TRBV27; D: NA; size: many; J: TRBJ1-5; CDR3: CASSWSGAGQPQHF; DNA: TGTGCCAGCAGTTGGTCAGGGGCGGGTCAGCCCCAGCATTTT
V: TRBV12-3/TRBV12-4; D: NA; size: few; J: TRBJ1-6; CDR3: CASSLLRAESPLHF; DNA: TGTGCCAGCAGTTTATTGCGGGCTGAGTCACCCCTCCACTTT
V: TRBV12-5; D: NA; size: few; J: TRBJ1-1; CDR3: CASGLTGNTEAFF; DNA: TGTGCTAGTGGTTTGACAGGGAACACTGAAGCTTTCTTT
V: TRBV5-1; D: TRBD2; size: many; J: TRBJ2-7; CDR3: CASSPDPTSGEQYF; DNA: TGCGCCAGCAGTCCCGACCCGACTAGCGGCGAGCAGTACTTC
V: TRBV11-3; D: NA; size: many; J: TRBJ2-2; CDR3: CASSSRESNTGELFF; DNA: TGTGCCAGCAGCTCGAGAGAGAGCAACACCGGGGAGCTGTTTTTT
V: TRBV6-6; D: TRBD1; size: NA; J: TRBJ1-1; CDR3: CASTFEQGEKAFF; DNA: TGTGCCAGCACCTTCGAACAGGGGGAGAAAGCTTTCTTT
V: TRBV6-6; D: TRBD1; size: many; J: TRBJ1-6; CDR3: CASTGGTGGNSPLHF; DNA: TGTGCCAGCACCGGCGGGACAGGGGGCAATTCACCCCTCCACTTT
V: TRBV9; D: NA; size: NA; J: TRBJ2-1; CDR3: CASSVDPGANEQFF; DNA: TGTGCCAGCAGCGTAGATCCGGGGGCGAATGAGCAGTTCTTC
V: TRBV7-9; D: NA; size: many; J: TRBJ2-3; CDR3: CASSPGLSDTQYF; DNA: TGTGCCAGCAGCCCAGGACTGTCGGATACGCAGTATTTT
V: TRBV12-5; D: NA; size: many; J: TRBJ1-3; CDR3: CASGLKWRSVGISYRNTIYF; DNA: TGTGCTAGTGGTTTGAAGTGGAGAAGTGTAGGGATTTCATACCGAAACACCATATATTTT
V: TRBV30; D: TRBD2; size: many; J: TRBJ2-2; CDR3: CAWNQASGRELFF; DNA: TGTGCCTGGAATCAAGCTAGCGGGAGGGAGCTGTTTTTT
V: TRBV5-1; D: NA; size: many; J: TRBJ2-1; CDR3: CASSLVVTTNEQFF; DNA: TGCGCCAGCAGCTTGGTTGTGACTACCAATGAGCAGTTCTTC
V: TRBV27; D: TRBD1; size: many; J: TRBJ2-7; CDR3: CASSLWAGGSLEQYF; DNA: TGTGCCAGCAGTTTATGGGCAGGGGGATCCTTAGAGCAGTACTTC
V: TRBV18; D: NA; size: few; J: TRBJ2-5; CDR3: CASSPLGQGGKETQYF; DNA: TGTGCCAGCTCACCCCTCGGACAGGGAGGGAAAGAGACCCAGTACTTC
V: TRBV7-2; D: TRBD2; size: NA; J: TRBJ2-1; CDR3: CASSFRGGGLVNEQFF; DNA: TGTGCCAGCAGCTTCAGGGGAGGGGGACTAGTCAATGAGCAGTTCTTC
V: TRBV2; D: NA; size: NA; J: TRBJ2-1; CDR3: CAMGENEQFF; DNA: TGTGCCATGGGGGAGAATGAGCAGTTCTTC
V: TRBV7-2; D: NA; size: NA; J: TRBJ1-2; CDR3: CASSLELSGAYGYTF; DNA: TGTGCCAGCAGCTTAGAGTTGTCAGGGGCCTATGGCTACACCTTC
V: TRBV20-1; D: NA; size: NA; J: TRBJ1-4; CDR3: CSARGTTNEKLFF; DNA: TGCAGTGCTAGGGGGACAACTAATGAAAAACTGTTTTTT
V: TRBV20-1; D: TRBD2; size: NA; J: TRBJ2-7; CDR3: CSARDRTETSGPYEQYF; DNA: TGCAGTGCTAGAGATAGGACGGAGACTAGCGGACCCTACGAGCAGTACTTC
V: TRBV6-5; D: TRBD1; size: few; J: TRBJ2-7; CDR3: CASSYSSQGALEQYF; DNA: TGTGCCAGCAGTTACTCGAGTCAGGGGGCGCTTGAGCAGTACTTC
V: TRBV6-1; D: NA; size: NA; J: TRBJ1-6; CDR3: CASSEAPGANSPLHF; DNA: TGTGCCAGCAGTGAAGCGCCTGGGGCTAATTCACCCCTCCACTTT
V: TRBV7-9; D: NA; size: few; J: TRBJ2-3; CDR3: CASSPQPADTQYF; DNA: TGTGCCAGCAGCCCCCAGCCAGCAGATACGCAGTATTTT
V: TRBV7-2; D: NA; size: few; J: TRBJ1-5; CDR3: CASSLQGAITNQPQHF; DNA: TGTGCCAGCAGCTTGCAGGGTGCGATAACAAATCAGCCCCAGCATTTT
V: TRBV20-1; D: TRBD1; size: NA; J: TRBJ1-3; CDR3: CSASAGGPIYF; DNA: TGCAGTGCTTCTGCAGGGGGGCCGATATATTTT
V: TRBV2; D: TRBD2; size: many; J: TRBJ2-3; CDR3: CASSEVAGGPDTQYF; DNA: TGTGCCAGCAGTGAAGTTGCGGGGGGGCCAGATACGCAGTATTTT
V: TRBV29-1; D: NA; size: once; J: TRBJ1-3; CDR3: CSVGLADSGNTIYF; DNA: TGCAGCGTTGGTCTCGCGGACTCTGGAAACACCATATATTTT
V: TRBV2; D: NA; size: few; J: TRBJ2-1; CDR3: CASSVPSGNEQFF; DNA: TGTGCCAGCAGTGTCCCCAGCGGCAATGAGCAGTTCTTC
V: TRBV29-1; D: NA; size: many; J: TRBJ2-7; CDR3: CSAKEGVRGSSYEQYF; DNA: TGCAGCGCGAAAGAAGGTGTTCGGGGTAGCTCCTACGAGCAGTACTTC
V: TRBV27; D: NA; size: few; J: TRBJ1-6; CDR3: CASSPSGRPRGHSPLHF; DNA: TGTGCCAGCAGTCCCTCCGGACGGCCAAGAGGCCATTCACCCCTCCACTTT
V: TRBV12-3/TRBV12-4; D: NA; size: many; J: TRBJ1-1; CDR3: CASSSGGAEAFF; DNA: TGTGCCAGCAGTTCTGGGGGGGCTGAAGCTTTCTTT
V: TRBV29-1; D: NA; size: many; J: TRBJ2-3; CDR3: CSVQRLGGSGTDTQYF; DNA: TGCAGCGTCCAAAGGCTCGGGGGAAGTGGCACAGATACGCAGTATTTT
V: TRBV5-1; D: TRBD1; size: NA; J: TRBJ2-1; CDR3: CASSFGPGQGNEQFF; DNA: TGCGCCAGCAGCTTTGGCCCCGGACAGGGAAATGAGCAGTTCTTC
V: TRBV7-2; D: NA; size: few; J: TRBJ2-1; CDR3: CASRDGAGNEQFF; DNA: TGTGCCAGCAGGGACGGGGCGGGTAATGAGCAGTTCTTC
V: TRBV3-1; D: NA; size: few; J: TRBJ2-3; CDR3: CASSPTEPTDTQYF; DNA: TGTGCCAGCAGCCCGACAGAACCCACAGATACGCAGTATTTT
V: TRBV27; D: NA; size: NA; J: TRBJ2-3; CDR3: CASSWSPSPDTQYF; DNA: TGTGCCAGCAGTTGGAGTCCCTCACCAGATACGCAGTATTTT
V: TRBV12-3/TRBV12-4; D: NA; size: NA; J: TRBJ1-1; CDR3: CASSSETAEAFF; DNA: TGTGCCAGCAGCTCAGAGACCGCTGAAGCTTTCTTT
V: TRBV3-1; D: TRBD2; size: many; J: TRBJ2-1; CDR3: CASSQDPPAASGLF; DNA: TGTGCCAGCAGCCAAGATCCCCCGGCGGCTAGCGGGTTATTC
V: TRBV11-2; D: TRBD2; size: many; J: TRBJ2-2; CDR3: CASSLDATSGRAQNTGELFF; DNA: TGTGCCAGCAGCTTAGATGCAACTAGCGGGAGGGCCCAGAACACCGGGGAGCTGTTTTTT
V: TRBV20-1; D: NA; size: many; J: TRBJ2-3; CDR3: CSARDGTVATYTQYF; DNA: TGCAGTGCTAGAGACGGGACCGTCGCGACCTATACGCAGTATTTT
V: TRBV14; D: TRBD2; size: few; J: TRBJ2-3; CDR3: CASSQGLSGDDRDTQYF; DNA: TGTGCCAGCAGCCAAGGATTAAGCGGGGACGACCGAGATACGCAGTATTTT
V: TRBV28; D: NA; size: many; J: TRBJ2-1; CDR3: CASTTVYNEQFF; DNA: TGTGCCAGCACCACGGTCTACAATGAGCAGTTCTTC